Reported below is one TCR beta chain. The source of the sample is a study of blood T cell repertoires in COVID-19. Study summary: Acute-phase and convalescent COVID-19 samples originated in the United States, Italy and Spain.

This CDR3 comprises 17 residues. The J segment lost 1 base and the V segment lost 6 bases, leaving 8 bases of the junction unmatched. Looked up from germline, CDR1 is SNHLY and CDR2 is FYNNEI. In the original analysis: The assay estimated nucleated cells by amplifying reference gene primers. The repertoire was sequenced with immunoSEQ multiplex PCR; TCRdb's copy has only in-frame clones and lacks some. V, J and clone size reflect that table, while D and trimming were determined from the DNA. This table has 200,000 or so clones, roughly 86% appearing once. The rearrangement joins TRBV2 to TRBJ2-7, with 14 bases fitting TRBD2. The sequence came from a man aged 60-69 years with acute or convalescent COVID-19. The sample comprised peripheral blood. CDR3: CASSRTSGGPNSYEQYF. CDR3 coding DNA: TGTGCCAGCAGCAGGACTAGCGGGGGGCCGAATTCCTACGAGCAGTACTTC.